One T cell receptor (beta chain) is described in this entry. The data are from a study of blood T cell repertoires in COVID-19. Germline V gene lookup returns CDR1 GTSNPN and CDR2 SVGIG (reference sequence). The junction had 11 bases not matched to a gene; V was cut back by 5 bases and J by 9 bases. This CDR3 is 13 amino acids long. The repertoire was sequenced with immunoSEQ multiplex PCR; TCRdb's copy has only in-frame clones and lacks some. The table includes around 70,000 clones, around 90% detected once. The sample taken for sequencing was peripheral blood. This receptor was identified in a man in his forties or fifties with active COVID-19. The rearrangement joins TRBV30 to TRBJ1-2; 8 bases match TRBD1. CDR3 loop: CAWAGQAGGSYTF. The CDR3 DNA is TGTGCCTGGGCGGGACAGGCCGGGGGCAGCTACACCTTC.